The subject of this entry is one T cell receptor (beta chain). What it binds is not known. Germline V gene sequence: CDR1 SGHKS, CDR2 YYEKEE (reference sequence). Trimming stripped 0 bases from V and 3 bases from J, with 16 bases between. This CDR3 has 16 residues. This specimen comes from a study of radiotherapy plus CTLA-4 blockade in lung cancer. Looking at the study overall: Disease control was seen in over 25% of patients, objective responses in more than 15%.

The table came from immunoSEQ multiplex PCR; TCRdb's copy has only in-frame clones and leaves some out. The data hold more than 30,000 clones, with less than 75% observed a single time. Ipilimumab CTLA-4 blockade and focal radiation were given to patients with chemo-refractory metastatic non-small-cell lung cancer. Notes on the study in general: TCR clones from tumors expanded in blood after radiotherapy plus ipilimumab. According to reports, early shifts in blood T cell clones, alongside interferon-beta, forecast response most accurately.

The specimen was peripheral blood, collected from a patient treated with radiotherapy plus ipilimumab. The TCR was taken from a human donor with non-small cell lung cancer who had stable disease on radiotherapy plus ipilimumab. The chain uses TRBV5-5 and TRBJ2-7; weak D call: TRBD1 (7 bases). The CDR3 protein is CASSLVRSGGGYEQYF. The CDR3 coding sequence is TGTGCCAGCAGCTTGGTTAGGTCAGGGGGAGGCTACGAGCAGTACTTC.